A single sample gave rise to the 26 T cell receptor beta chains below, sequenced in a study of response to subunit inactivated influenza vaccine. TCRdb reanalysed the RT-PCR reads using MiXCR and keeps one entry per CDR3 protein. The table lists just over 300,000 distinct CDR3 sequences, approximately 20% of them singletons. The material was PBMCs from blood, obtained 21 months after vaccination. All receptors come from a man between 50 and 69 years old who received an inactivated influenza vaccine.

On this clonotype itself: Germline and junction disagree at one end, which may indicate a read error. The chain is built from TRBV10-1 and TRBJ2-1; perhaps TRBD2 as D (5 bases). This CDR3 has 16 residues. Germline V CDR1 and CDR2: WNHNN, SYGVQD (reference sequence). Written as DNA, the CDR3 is TGCGCCAGCAGTCTCGCCCGAGCAGCGGTTAACATTGAGCAGTTCTTT. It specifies CASSLARAAVNIEQFF.

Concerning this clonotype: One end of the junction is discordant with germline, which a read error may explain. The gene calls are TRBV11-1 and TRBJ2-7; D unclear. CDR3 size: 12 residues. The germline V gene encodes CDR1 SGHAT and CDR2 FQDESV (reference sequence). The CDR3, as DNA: TGTGCCAGCAGCTTAGTGGCCCACGAACAGTACTTC. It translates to CASSLVAHEQYF. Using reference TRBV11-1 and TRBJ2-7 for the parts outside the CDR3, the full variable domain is EAEVAQSPRYKITEKSQAVAFWCDPISGHATLYWYRQILGQGPELLVQFQDESVVDDSQLPKDRFSAERLKGVDSTLKIQPAELGDSAMYLCASSLVAHEQYFGPGTRLTVT.

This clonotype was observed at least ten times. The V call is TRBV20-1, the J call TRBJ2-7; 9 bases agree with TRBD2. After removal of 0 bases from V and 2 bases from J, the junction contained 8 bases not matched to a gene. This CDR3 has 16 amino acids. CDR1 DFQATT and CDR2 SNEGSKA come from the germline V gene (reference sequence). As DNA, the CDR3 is TGCAGTGCTAGAGAATTGCGACTAGCGGAGACCTACGAGCAGTACTTC. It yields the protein CSARELRLAETYEQYF.

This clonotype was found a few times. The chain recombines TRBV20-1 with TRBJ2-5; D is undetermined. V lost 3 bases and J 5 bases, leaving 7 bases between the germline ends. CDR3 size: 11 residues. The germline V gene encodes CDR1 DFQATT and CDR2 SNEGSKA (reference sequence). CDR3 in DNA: TGCAGTGCTAGGGAGAGGGAGACCCAGTACTTC. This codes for CSARERETQYF.

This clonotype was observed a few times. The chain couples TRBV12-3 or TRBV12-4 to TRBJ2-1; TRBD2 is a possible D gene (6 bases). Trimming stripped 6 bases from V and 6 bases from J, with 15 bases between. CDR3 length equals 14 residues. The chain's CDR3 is CASSPTPSVNEQFF. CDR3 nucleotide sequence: TGTGCCAGCAGCCCAACTCCTAGCGTCAATGAGCAGTTCTTC.

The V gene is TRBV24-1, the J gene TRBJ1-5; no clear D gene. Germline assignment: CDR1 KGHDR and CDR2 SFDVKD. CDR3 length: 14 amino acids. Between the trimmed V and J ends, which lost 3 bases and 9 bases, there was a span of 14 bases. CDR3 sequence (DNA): TGTGCCACCAGTGATACGGCGGGCCTTGGGCCCCAGCATTTT. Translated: CATSDTAGLGPQHF.

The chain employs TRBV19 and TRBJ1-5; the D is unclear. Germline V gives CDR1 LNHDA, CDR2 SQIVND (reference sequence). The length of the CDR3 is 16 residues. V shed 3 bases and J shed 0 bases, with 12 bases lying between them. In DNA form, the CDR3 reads TGTGCCAGTAGTATTTCTCTCGTAAGTAGCAATCAGCCCCAGCATTTT. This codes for CASSISLVSSNQPQHF.

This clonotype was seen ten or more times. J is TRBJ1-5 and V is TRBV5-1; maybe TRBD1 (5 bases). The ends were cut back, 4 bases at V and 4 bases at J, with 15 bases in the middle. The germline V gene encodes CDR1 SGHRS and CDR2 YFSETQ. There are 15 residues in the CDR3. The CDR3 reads CASSEGLHENQPQHF. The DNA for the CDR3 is TGCGCCAGCAGCGAGGGACTCCACGAGAATCAGCCCCAGCATTTT. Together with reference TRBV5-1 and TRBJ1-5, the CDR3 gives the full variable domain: KAGVTQTPRYLIKTRGQQVTLSCSPISGHRSVSWYQQTPGQGLQFLFEYFSETQRNKGNFPGRFSGRQFSNSRSEMNVSTLELGDSALYLCASSEGLHENQPQHFGDGTRLSIL.

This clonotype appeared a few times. This chain's CDR3 is CSARIQGSYGYTF. CDR3 DNA sequence: TGCAGTGCTAGAATACAGGGGAGCTATGGCTACACCTTC. The V call is TRBV20-1, the J call TRBJ1-2, with 7 bases identical to TRBD1. The V gene end was trimmed by 2 bases and the J gene end by 4 bases; junction bases not matched to a gene: 4. The CDR3 has 13 amino acids. Looked up from germline, CDR1 is DFQATT and CDR2 is SNEGSKA (reference sequence).

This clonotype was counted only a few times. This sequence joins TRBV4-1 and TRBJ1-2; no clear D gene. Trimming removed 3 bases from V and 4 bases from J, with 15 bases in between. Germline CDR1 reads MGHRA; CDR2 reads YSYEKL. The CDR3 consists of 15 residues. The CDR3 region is CASSHPAKGSYGYTF. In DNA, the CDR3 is TGCGCCAGCAGCCACCCGGCCAAGGGATCCTATGGCTACACCTTC.

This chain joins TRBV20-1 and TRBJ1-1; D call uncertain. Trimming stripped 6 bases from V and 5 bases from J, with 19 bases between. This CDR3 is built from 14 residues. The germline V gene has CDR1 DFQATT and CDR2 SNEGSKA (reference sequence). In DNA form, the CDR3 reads TGCAGTGCCAAGGTACGGGGATGGGGAACTGAAGCTTTCTTT. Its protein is CSAKVRGWGTEAFF.

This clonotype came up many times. CDR3: CASSLVSLGVPMNTEAFF. Here the CDR3 DNA reads TGTGCCAGCAGCTTAGTCTCTCTAGGGGTCCCTATGAACACTGAAGCTTTCTTT. This chain connects TRBV11-2 to TRBJ1-1; possibly TRBD1 for D (5 bases). The CDR3 consists of 18 residues. With 1 base removed from V and 0 bases from J, the gap between germline ends came to 18 bases. Germline CDR1 reads SGHAT; CDR2 reads FQNNGV.

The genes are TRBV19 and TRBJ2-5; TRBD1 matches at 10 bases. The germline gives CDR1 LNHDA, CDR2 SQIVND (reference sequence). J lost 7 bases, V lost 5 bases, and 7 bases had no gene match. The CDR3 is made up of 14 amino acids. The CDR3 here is CASSSGTGVATQYF. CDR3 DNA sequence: TGTGCCAGTAGTTCCGGGACAGGGGTTGCGACCCAGTACTTC.

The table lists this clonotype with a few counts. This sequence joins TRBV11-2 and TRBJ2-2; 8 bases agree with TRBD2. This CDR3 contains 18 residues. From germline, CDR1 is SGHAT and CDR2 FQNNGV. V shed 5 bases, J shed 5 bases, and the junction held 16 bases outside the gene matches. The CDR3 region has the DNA TGTGCCAGCAGCCCCCAGGGGATACTAGCGGTGGGGACCGGGGAGCTGTTTTTT. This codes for CASSPQGILAVGTGELFF.

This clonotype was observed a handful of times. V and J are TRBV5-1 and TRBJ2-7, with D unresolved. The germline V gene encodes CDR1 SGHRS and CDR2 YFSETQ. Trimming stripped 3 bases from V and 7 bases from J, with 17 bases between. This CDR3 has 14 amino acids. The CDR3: CASSSGQWEREQYF. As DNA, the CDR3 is TGCGCCAGCAGCTCGGGCCAATGGGAACGGGAGCAGTACTTC.

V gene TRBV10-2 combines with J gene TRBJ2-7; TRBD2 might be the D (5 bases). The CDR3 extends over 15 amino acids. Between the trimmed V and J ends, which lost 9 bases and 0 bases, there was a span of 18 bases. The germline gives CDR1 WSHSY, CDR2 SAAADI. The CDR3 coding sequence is TGCGCCAGTCGGAGAGGGCGGAGCACCTCCTACGAGCAGTACTTC. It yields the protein CASRRGRSTSYEQYF.

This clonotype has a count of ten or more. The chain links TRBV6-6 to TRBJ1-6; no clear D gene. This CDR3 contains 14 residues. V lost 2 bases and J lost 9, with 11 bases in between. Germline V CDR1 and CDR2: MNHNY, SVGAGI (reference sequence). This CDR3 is CASSYTQSSSPLHF. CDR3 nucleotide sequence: TGTGCCAGCAGTTACACACAGTCGTCTTCACCCCTCCACTTT.

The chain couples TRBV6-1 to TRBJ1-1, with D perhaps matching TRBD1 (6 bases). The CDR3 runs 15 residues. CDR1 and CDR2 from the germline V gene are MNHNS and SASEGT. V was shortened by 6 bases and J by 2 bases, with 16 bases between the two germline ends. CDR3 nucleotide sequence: TGTGCCAGCAGCCGTTCCGGGACACCTAACACTGAAGCTTTCTTT. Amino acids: CASSRSGTPNTEAFF.

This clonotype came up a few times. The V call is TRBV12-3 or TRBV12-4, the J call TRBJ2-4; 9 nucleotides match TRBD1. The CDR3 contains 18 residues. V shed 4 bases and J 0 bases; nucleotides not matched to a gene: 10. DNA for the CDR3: TGTGCCAGCAGTTACGGGACAGGGAGGTGGGAAGCCAAAAACATTCAGTACTTC. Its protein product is CASSYGTGRWEAKNIQYF.

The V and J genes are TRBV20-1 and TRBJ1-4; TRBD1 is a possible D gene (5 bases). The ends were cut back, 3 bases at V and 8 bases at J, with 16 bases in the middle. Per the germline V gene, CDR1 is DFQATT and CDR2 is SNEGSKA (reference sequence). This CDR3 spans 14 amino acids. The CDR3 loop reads CSASIQTAGEKLFF. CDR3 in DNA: TGCAGTGCTAGTATCCAGACAGCGGGAGAAAAACTGTTTTTT.

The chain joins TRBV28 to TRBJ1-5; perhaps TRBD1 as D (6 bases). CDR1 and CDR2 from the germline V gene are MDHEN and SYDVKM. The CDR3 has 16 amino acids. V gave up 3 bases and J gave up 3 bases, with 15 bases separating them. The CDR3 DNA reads TGTGCCAGCAGTTTCCCCCGACAGGCCGTCAATCAGCCCCAGCATTTT. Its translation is CASSFPRQAVNQPQHF.

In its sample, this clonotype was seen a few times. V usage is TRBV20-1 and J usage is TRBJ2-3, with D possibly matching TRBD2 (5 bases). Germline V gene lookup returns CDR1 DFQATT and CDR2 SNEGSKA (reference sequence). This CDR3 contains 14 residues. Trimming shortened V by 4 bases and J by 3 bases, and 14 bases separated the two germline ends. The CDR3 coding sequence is TGCAGTGCTACTGACTACCGGAGAACAGATACGCAGTATTTT. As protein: CSATDYRRTDTQYF.

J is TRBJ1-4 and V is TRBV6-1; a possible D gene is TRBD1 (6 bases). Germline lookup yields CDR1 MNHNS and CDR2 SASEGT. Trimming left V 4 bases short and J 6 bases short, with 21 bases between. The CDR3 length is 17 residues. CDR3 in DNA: TGTGCCAGCAGTGGGGAGACAGGAATTTCACTGGATGAAAAACTGTTTTTT. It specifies CASSGETGISLDEKLFF.

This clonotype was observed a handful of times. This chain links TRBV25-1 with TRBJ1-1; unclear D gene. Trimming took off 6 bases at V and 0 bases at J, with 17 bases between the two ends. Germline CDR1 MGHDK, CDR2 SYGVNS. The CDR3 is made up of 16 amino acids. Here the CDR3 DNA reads TGTGCCAGCAGCCTCACCTCACGGGGAGTGAACACTGAAGCTTTCTTT. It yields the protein CASSLTSRGVNTEAFF.

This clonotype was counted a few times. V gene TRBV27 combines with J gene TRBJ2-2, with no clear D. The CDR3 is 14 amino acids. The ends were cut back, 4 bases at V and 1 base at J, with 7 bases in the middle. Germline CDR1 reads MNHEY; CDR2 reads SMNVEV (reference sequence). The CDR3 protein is CASSSPGNTGELFF. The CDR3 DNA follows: TGTGCCAGCAGTTCCCCGGGGAACACCGGGGAGCTGTTTTTT.

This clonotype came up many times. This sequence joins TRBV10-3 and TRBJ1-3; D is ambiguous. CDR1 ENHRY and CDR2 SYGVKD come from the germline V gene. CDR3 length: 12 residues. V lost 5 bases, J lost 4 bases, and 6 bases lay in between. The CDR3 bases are TGTGCCATCAGTACCGGGGGAAACACCATATATTTT. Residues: CAISTGGNTIYF.